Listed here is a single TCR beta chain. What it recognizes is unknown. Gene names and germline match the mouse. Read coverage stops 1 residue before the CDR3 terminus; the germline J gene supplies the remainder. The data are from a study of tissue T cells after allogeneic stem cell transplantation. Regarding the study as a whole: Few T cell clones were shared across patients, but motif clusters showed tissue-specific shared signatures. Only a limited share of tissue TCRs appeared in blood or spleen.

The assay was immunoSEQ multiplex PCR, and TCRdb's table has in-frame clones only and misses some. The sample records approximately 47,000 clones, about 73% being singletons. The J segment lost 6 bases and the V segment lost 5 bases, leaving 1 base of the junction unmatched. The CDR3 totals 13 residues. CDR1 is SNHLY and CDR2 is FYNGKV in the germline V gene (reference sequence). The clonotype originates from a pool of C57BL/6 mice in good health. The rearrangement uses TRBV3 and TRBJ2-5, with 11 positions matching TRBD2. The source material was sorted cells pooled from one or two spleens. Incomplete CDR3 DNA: TGTGCCAGCAGCCGGGACTGGGGGGACACCCAGTAC. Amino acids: CASSRDWGDTQY. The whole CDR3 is CASSRDWGDTQYF.